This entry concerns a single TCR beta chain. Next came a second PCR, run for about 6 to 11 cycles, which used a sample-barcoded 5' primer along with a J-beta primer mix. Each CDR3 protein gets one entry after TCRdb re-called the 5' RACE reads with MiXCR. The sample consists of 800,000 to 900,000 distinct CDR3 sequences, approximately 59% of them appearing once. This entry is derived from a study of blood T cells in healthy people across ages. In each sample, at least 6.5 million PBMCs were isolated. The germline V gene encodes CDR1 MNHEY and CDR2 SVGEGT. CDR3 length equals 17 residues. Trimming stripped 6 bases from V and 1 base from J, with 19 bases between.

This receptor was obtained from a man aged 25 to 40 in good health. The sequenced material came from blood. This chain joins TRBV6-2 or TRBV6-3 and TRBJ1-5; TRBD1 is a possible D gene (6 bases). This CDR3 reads CASSSADSRFSNQPQHF. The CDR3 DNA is TGTGCCAGCAGCAGTGCGGACAGCAGGTTCAGCAATCAGCCCCAGCATTTT.